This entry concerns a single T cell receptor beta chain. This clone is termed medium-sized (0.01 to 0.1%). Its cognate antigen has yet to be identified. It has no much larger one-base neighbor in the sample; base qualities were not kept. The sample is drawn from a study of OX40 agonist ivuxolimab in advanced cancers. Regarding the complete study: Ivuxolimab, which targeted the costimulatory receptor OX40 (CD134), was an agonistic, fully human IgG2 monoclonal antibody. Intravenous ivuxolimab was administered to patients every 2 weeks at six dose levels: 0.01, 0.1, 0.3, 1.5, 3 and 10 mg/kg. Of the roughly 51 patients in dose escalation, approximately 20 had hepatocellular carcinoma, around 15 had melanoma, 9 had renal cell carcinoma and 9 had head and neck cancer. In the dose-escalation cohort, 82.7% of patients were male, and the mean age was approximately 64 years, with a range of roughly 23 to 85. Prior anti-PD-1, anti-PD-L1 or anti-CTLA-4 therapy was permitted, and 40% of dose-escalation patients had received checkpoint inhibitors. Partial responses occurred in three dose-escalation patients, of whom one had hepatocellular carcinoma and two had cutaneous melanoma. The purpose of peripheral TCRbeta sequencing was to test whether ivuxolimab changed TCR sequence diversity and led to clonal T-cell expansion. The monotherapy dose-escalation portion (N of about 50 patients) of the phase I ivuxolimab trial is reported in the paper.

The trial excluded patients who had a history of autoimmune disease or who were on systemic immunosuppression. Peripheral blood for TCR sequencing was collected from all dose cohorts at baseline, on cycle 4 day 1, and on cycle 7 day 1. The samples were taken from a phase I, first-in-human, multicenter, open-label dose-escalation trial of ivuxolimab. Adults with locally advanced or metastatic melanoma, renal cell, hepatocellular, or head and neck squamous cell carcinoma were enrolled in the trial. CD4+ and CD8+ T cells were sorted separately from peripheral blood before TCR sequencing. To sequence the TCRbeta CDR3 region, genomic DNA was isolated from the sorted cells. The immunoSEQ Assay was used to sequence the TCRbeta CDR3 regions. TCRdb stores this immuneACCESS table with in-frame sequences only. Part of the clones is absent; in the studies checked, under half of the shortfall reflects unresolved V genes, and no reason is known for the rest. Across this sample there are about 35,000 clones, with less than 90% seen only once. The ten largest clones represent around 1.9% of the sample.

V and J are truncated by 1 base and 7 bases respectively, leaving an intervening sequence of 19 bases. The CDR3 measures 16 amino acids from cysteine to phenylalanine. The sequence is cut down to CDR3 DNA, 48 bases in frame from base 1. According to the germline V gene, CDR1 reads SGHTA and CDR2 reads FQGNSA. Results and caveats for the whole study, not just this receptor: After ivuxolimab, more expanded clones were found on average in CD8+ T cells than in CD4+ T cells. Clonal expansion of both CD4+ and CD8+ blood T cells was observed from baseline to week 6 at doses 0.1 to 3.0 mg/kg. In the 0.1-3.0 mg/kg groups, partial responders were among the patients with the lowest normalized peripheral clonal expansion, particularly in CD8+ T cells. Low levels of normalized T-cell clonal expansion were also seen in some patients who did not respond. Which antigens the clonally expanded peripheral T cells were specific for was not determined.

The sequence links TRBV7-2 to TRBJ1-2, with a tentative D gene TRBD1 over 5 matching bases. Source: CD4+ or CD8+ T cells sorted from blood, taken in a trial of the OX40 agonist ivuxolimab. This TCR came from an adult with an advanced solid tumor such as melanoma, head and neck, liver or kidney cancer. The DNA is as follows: TGTGCCAGCAGCTTAGTAGGTGTCGTCAGGGTGGGTGGCTACACCTTC. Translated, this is CASSLVGVVRVGGYTF.